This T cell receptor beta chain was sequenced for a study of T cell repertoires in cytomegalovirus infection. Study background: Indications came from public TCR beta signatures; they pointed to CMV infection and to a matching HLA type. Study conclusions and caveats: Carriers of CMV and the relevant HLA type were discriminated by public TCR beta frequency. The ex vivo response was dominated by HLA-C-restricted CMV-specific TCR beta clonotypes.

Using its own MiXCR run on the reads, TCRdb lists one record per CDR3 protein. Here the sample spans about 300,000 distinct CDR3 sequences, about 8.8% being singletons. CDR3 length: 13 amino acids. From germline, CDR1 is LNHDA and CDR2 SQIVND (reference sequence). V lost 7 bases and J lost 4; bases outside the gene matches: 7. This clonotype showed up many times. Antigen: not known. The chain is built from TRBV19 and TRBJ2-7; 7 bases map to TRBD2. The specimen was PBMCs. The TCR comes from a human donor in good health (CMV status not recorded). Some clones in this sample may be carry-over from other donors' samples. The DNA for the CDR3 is TGTGCCAGTACCTCTGCTAGCGGTTACGAGCAGTACTTC. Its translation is CASTSASGYEQYF.